This note documents a single T cell receptor beta chain sequence. Study processing details: Nucleated cell counts were estimated from reference gene primer amplification. Profiling relied on immunoSEQ multiplex PCR, and the TCRdb table lists in-frame clones only, not all of them. V and J calls plus clone size are reproduced from that table; the DNA served to infer D and trimming. The sample contains under 300,000 clones, 88% of which appear only once. The sample is drawn from a study of blood T cell repertoires in COVID-19. Study information: The samples span acute and convalescent COVID-19 from the United States, Italy and Spain. Sources were T cells, B-cell-depleted T cells, or PBMCs; the material itself was cDNA or gDNA.

The V and J ends lost 5 bases and 4 bases respectively, with 12 bases between them. Per the germline V gene, CDR1 is LGHNA and CDR2 is YNFKEQ. The CDR3 covers 14 residues. Those enrolled, adults aged about 18 to 95 years, came from about two dozen US areas. The sample was PBMCs or T cells enriched from blood (not recorded which). The chain carries TRBV4-2 and TRBJ1-3, with TRBD1 as a possible D gene (6 bases). This clonotype was sampled from a woman in her forties with acute COVID-19. This chain's CDR3 is CASSTQGEGNTIYF. The CDR3 DNA is TGTGCCAGCAGCACACAGGGAGAAGGAAACACCATATATTTT.